Following are 21 T cell receptor beta chains from one sample sequenced in a study of blood T cells in healthy people across ages. A second about 7 to 11 cycle PCR used barcoded and J-beta primers. Via MiXCR, TCRdb re-called the 5' RACE reads, giving one row per CDR3 protein. The sample gives about 1.4 million distinct CDR3 sequences, roughly 64% of which show up once; roughly 7% is in the top ten. The sample comprised blood. Source of these receptors: a man aged 18 to 29 in good health.

This clonotype was observed a handful of times. J is TRBJ2-7 and V is TRBV29-1; D is uncertain. With 2 bases removed from V and 2 bases from J, the gap between germline ends came to 7 bases. This CDR3 comprises 12 residues. Germline V lookup: CDR1 SQVTM, CDR2 ANQGSEA. The chain's CDR3 is CSVEQSTYEQYF. In nucleotides, the CDR3 is TGCAGCGTTGAACAGTCTACCTACGAGCAGTACTTC.

Comment on this clonotype: One end of the junction fails to match germline, which may point to a read error. The chain carries TRBV10-3 and TRBJ2-4; the D call may be TRBD1 or TRBD2 (6 bases each). Per germline, CDR1 ENHRY and CDR2 SYGVKD. The CDR3 loop spans 15 amino acids. The CDR3 DNA is TGTGCCATCAGTGACGGGGGCAACACTGAAAATATTCAGTACTTC. Its translation is CAISDGGNTENIQYF.

With respect to this clonotype: At one boundary the junction diverges from the germline segment, which might be a read error. The genes are TRBV7-7 and TRBJ2-3; no clear D gene. The length of the CDR3 is 14 residues. Germline CDR1 and CDR2: SSHAT and FNYEAQ (reference sequence). The CDR3 DNA reads TGTGCTAGCAGCTTAGCACTTGACTCTGATACGCAGTATTTT. This gives the protein CASSLALDSDTQYF.

The chain uses TRBV7-9 and TRBJ2-1; weak D call: TRBD1 (6 bases). The germline V gene has CDR1 SEHNR and CDR2 FQNEAQ (reference sequence). The CDR3 runs 15 residues. V was shortened by 5 bases and J by 2 bases, with 13 bases between the two germline ends. The CDR3 DNA sequence: TGTGCCAGCAGCCATCGGAACAGGGCCTACAATGAGCAGTTCTTC. The encoded protein is CASSHRNRAYNEQFF.

The chain combines TRBV27 with TRBJ2-3; 9 nucleotides align to TRBD2. The germline CDR1 and CDR2 sequences are MNHEY and SMNVEV (reference sequence). V lost 9 bases and J lost 2; bases outside the gene matches: 15. The CDR3 contains 17 residues. The CDR3 DNA reads as TGTGCCAGTTGGGGGGTAGTAGCGGGAGAACCCACAGATACGCAGTATTTT. It codes for CASWGVVAGEPTDTQYF.

A few counts support this clonotype. V and J are TRBV24-1 and TRBJ2-4; 7 bases match TRBD1. The CDR3 covers 13 residues. From germline, CDR1 is KGHDR and CDR2 SFDVKD. CDR3 sequence: CAPSGTASVGQYF. CDR3 DNA sequence: TGTGCGCCGTCGGGGACAGCGTCAGTTGGGCAGTACTTC.

The rearrangement uses TRBV6-5 and TRBJ2-2; D is undetermined. Germline V gene sequence: CDR1 MNHEY, CDR2 SVGAGI. Trimming cost V 7 bases and J 8 bases, with 8 bases left between them. The CDR3 consists of 11 residues. CDR3 residues: CASMAAGELFF. The CDR3 DNA sequence: TGTGCCAGCATGGCTGCTGGGGAGCTGTTTTTT.

On this clonotype itself: One end of the junction does not line up with germline, which may come from a read error. The genes are TRBV11-2 and TRBJ1-2, with D possibly matching TRBD1 (5 bases). This CDR3 has 13 amino acids. The V gene's germline CDR1 is SGHAT and CDR2 FQNNGV. The CDR3 loop is CASSTGGSYGCTF. In nucleotides, the CDR3 is TGTGCCAGCAGCACAGGCGGCAGCTATGGCTGCACCTTC.

This chain joins TRBV2 and TRBJ2-1, with a possible D match to TRBD1 (5 bases). The J call could be wrong; TRBJ2-7 is a better fit for the DNA end. The V gene's germline CDR1 is SNHLY and CDR2 FYNNEI. This CDR3 spans 16 amino acids. The CDR3 here is CASRENPLSGLYEQYF. CDR3 in DNA: TGTGCCAGCAGGGAGAACCCTTTATCAGGGCTGTACGAGCAGTACTTC.

The chain is built from TRBV5-1 and TRBJ2-7; D possibly corresponds to TRBD1 (5 bases). The V end lost 0 bases, the J end lost 0 bases, and 10 bases lay between the germline ends. The CDR3 sequence is 15 residues long. Germline V gene lookup returns CDR1 SGHRS and CDR2 YFSETQ. CDR3 sequence reads: CASSLGQYSSYEQYF. The DNA of the CDR3 is TGCGCCAGCAGCTTGGGACAGTATAGCTCCTACGAGCAGTACTTC.

The chain carries TRBV6-2 or TRBV6-3 and TRBJ2-6; no definite D call. The germline gives CDR1 MNHEY, CDR2 SVGEGT. Trimming shortened V by 8 bases and J by 3 bases, and 14 bases separated the two germline ends. This CDR3 is built from 15 residues. The CDR3, as DNA: TGTGCCAGCGCCATAGAGTCTGTTGGGGCCAACGTCCTGACTTTC. Protein sequence: CASAIESVGANVLTF.

The chain links TRBV10-3 to TRBJ2-7, with 7 bases lining up with TRBD2. The CDR3 is 12 residues long. CDR1 ENHRY and CDR2 SYGVKD come from the germline V gene. V trimming: 11 bases; J trimming: 3 bases; junction bases outside the gene matches: 7. The CDR3 loop reads CAVSRDYYEQYF. The DNA for the CDR3 is TGTGCCGTAAGCCGGGACTACTACGAGCAGTACTTC.

The chain links TRBV20-1 to TRBJ1-2; 8 bases match TRBD1. V trimming: 1 base; J trimming: 5 bases; junction bases outside the gene matches: 9. In germline, CDR1 is DFQATT, CDR2 SNEGSKA (reference sequence). This CDR3 comprises 15 residues. The CDR3 bases are TGCAGTGCTAGAGGAGGGGACAGGACCCTATATGGCTACACCTTC. Amino acid sequence: CSARGGDRTLYGYTF.

The CDR3: CASRKRDGDTEAFF. Written as DNA, the CDR3 is TGTGCCAGCAGGAAAAGGGACGGAGACACTGAAGCTTTCTTT. The chain combines TRBV6-4 with TRBJ1-1, with D possibly TRBD1 on 5 matching bases. Germline CDR1 and CDR2: MRHNA and SNTAGT. This CDR3 region has 14 residues. Trimming took off 6 bases at V and 3 bases at J, with 14 bases between the two ends.

This clonotype was seen a few times. The V and J genes are TRBV12-3 or TRBV12-4 and TRBJ2-3; D ambiguous. Trimming took 5 bases from V and 4 from J, leaving 16 bases between them. CDR3 length: 15 amino acids. The CDR3 is CASSEPSISADTQYF. The CDR3 DNA reads TGTGCCAGCAGTGAGCCCAGCATTTCAGCAGATACGCAGTATTTT.

The V call is TRBV5-5, the J call TRBJ1-4, with a possible D match to TRBD1 (6 bases). CDR1 is SGHKS and CDR2 is YYEKEE in the germline V gene (reference sequence). The CDR3 contains 13 residues. V gave up 9 bases and J gave up 5 bases, with 14 bases separating them. The CDR3 protein is CATAGEVNEKLFF. DNA for the CDR3: TGTGCCACCGCAGGGGAGGTAAATGAAAAACTGTTTTTT.

The chain carries TRBV7-6 and TRBJ2-1; D gene unclear. This CDR3 has 14 amino acids. Germline CDR1 reads SGHVS; CDR2 reads FNYEAQ. V lost 1 base and J 6 bases, leaving 10 bases between the germline ends. The CDR3 sequence: CASSLVLGRNEQFF. DNA of the CDR3: TGTGCCAGCAGCTTAGTGCTTGGTCGCAATGAGCAGTTCTTC.

This clonotype was picked up one time. The chain is built from TRBV7-2 and TRBJ2-3, with no clear D. The CDR3 is made up of 16 amino acids. Germline CDR1 SGHTA, CDR2 FQGNSA. Trimming shortened V by 9 bases and J by 2 bases, and 21 bases separated the two germline ends. The chain's CDR3 is CASSPPTSRTTDTQYF. CDR3 bases: TGTGCCAGTAGCCCACCAACCAGCAGGACCACAGATACGCAGTATTTT. The variable domain in full, with the rest retrieved from reference TRBV7-2 and TRBJ2-3, is GAGVSQSPSNKVTEKGKDVELRCDPISGHTALYWYRQSLGQGLEFLIYFQGNSAPDKSGLPSDRFSAERTGGSVSTLTIQRTQQEDSAVYLCASSPPTSRTTDTQYFGPGTRLTVL.

V usage is TRBV5-1 and J usage is TRBJ2-7; 9 bases fit TRBD2. CDR3 length: 16 amino acids. Germline lookup yields CDR1 SGHRS and CDR2 YFSETQ. Germline trimming cut 2 bases from V and 7 bases from J; bases unmatched to any gene: 13. Here the CDR3 reads CASSLSPSGDDNEQYF. The CDR3 nucleotides are TGCGCCAGCAGCTTAAGTCCTAGCGGGGATGACAATGAGCAGTACTTC.

The chain links TRBV24-1 to TRBJ2-3; perhaps D is TRBD1 or TRBD2 (5 bases each). The CDR3 length is 17 residues. V lost 5 bases and J lost 2, with 19 bases in between. The germline V gene encodes CDR1 KGHDR and CDR2 SFDVKD. The DNA of the CDR3 is TGTGCCACCAGTGCCCCCGGGACGATCGACCTCACAGATACGCAGTATTTT. Translation: CATSAPGTIDLTDTQYF.

This clonotype turned up a few times. The chain combines TRBV4-3 with TRBJ1-1; a weak D match, TRBD1 (6 bases). The CDR3 loop spans 13 amino acids. The V and J ends lost 0 bases and 8 bases respectively, with 10 bases between them. From germline, CDR1 is LGHNA and CDR2 YSLEER. The CDR3 DNA reads TGCGCCAGCAGCCAAGATCGAGGGGGGGAAGCTTTCTTT. Translating it yields CASSQDRGGEAFF.